This TCR beta chain derives from a study of cytomegalovirus exposure and HLA in healthy donors. 13 Jbeta primers and 60 Vbeta primers were used for the PCR. Only in-frame clones appear in the TCRdb table, and some are missing; sequencing was by immunoSEQ multiplex PCR. Of fewer than 100,000 clones in the sample, 70% to 80% are singletons; the top ten hold 16%. The origin of this receptor is a man in his sixties in good health and CMV-seropositive. The sequenced sample was PBMCs.

The CDR3 loop reads CAISESTSGGAEQFF. The DNA for the CDR3 is TGTGCCATCAGTGAGTCGACTAGCGGGGGGGCCGAGCAGTTCTTC. The chain recombines TRBV10-3 with TRBJ2-1, with 14 bases aligning to TRBD2. V was pared by 0 bases and J by 10 bases, with 2 bases of the junction left unmatched. The germline gives CDR1 ENHRY, CDR2 SYGVKD. This CDR3 has 15 residues.